This entry describes one T cell receptor (beta chain). Sequencing used immunoSEQ multiplex PCR; TCRdb keeps in-frame clones, though not all of them. Of a few hundred thousand clones listed, 70% to 90% are singletons. This record belongs to a study of blood T cell repertoires in COVID-19. This CDR3 has 19 residues. CDR1 is GTSNPN and CDR2 is SVGIG in the germline V gene (reference sequence). V lost 1 base and J lost 6, with 25 bases in between. The TCR sequence derives from a woman aged 40 to 50 who had recovered from COVID-19. The chain joins TRBV30 to TRBJ1-6, with a weak D call TRBD1 (6 bases). The sample comprised PBMCs or T cells enriched from blood (not recorded which). The CDR3 DNA is TGTGCCTGGAGTGCGTTGATCCGGGACACCGGGCGGTCTAATTCACCCCTCCACTTT. Amino acids: CAWSALIRDTGRSNSPLHF.